This entry is about one TCR beta chain. No antigen is known for it. Sequenced by immunoSEQ multiplex PCR; TCRdb stores in-frame clones only, minus some. The table lists about 20,000 clones, about 78% of them singletons. These data belong to a study of STAT5B mutations in CD4+ large granular lymphocyte leukemia. Study findings and constraints: Main leukemic clonotypes were patient-specific, but approximately 25% appeared at low frequency elsewhere.

The sequence was collected from a human donor in good health. Sequenced material: CD4+ T cells from blood buffy coats.

Here the CDR3 reads CASSRDRVSNQPQHF. The CDR3 coding sequence is TGCGCCAGCAGCCGAGACAGGGTCAGCAATCAGCCCCAGCATTTT. The chain carries TRBV4-3 and TRBJ1-5; TRBD1 agrees at 7 bases. Unmatched junction bases numbered 4, after V lost 4 bases and J lost 1 base. This CDR3 is built from 15 residues. CDR1 LGHNA and CDR2 YSLEER come from the germline V gene.